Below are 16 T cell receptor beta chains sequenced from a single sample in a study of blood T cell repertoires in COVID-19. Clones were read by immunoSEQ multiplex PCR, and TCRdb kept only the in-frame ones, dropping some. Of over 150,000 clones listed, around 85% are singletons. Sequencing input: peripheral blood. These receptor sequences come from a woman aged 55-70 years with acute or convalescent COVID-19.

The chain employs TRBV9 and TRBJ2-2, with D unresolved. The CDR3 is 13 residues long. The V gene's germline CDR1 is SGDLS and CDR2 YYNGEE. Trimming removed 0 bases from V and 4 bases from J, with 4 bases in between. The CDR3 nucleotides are TGTGCCAGCAGCGTAGCCTCCACCGGGGAGCTGTTTTTT. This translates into CASSVASTGELFF. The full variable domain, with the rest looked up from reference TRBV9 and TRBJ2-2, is DSGVTQTPKHLITATGQRVTLRCSPRSGDLSVYWYQQSLDQGLQFLIQYYNGEERAKGNILERFSAQQFPDLHSELNLSSLELGDSALYFCASSVASTGELFFGEGSRLTVL.

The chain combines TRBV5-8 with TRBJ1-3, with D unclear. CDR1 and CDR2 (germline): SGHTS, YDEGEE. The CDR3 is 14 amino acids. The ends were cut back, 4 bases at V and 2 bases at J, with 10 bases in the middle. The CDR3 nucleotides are TGTGCCAGCAGCCTAGCCGGGACTGGAAACACCATATATTTT. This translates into CASSLAGTGNTIYF. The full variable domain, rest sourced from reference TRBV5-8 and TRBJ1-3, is EAGVTQSPTHLIKTRGQQATLRCSPISGHTSVYWYQQALGLGLQFLLWYDEGEERNRGNFPPRFSGRQFPNYSSELNVNALELEDSALYLCASSLAGTGNTIYFGEGSWLTVV.

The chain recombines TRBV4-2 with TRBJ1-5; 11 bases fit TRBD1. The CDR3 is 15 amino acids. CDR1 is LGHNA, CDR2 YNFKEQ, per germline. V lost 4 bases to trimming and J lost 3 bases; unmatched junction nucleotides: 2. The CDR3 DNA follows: TGTGCCAGCAGCCGGGGACAGGGGGTCAATCAGCCCCAGCATTTT. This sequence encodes CASSRGQGVNQPQHF.

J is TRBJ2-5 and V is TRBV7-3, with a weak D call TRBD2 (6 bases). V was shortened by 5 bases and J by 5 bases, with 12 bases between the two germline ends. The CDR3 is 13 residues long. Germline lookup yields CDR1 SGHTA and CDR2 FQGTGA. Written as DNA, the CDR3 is TGTGCCAGCAGCACGACCCGGGGGGAGACCCAGTACTTC. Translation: CASSTTRGETQYF.

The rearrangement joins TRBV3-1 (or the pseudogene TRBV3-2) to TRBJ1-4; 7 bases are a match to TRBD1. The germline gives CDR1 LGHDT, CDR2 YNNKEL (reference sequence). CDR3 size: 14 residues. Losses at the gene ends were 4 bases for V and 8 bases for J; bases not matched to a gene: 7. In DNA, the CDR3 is TGTGCCAGCAGCCCGTCGGGGACAGACGAAAAACTGTTTTTT. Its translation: CASSPSGTDEKLFF.

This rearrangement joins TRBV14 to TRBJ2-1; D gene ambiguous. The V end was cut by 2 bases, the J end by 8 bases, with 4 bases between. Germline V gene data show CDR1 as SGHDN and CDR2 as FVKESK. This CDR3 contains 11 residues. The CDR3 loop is CASSQSYEQFF. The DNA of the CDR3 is TGTGCCAGCAGCCAAAGCTATGAGCAGTTCTTC.

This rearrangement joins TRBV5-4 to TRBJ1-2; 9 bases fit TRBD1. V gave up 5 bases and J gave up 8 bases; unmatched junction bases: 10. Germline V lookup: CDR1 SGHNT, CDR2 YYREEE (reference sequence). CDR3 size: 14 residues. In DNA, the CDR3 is TGTGCCAGCAGGGTCGGACAGGGGTTGGGAGGCTACACCTTC. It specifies CASRVGQGLGGYTF.

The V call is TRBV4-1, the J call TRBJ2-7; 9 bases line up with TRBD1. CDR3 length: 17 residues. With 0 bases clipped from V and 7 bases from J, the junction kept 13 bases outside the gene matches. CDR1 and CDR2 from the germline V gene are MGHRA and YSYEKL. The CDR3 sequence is CASSQDPRRDRVREQYF. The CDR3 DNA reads TGCGCCAGCAGCCAAGATCCTCGACGGGACAGGGTACGGGAGCAGTACTTC.

CDR3: CASSKVTGRDSPLHF. CDR3 DNA sequence: TGCGCCAGCAGCAAAGTGACAGGTCGAGATTCACCCCTCCACTTT. The chain is built from TRBV5-1 and TRBJ1-6; weak D call: TRBD1 (6 bases). From germline, CDR1 is SGHRS and CDR2 YFSETQ. CDR3 length: 15 amino acids. V was trimmed by 4 bases and J by 8 bases, leaving 16 bases between them.

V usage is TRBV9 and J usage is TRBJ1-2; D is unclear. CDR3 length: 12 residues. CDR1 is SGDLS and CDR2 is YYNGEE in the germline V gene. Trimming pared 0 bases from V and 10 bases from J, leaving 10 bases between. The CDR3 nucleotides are TGTGCCAGCAGCGTAGGAGGGTTACCCTACACCTTC. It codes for CASSVGGLPYTF.

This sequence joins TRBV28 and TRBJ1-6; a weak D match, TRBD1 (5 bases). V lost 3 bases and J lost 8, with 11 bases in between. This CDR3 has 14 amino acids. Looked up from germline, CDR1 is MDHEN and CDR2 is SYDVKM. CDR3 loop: CASSLGQRHSPLHF. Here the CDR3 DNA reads TGTGCCAGCAGTTTGGGGCAGAGGCATTCACCCCTCCACTTT.

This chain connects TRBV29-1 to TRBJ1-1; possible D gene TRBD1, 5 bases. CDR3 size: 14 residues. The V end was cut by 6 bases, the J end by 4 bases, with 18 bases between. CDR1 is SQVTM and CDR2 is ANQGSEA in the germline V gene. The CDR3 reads CSVDTRTYGTEAFF. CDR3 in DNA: TGCAGCGTCGATACAAGGACATACGGCACTGAAGCTTTCTTT.

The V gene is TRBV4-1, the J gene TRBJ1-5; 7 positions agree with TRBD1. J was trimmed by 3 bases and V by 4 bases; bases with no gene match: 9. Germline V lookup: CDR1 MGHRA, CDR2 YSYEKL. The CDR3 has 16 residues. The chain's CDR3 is CASSRLPGQNNQPQHF. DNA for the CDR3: TGCGCCAGCAGCCGCCTTCCGGGACAGAACAATCAGCCCCAGCATTTT.

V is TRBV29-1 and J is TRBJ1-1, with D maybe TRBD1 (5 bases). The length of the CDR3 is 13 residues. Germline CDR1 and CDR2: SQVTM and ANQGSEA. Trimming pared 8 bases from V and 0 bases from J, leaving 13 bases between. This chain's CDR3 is CSFPTGVNTEAFF. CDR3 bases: TGCAGCTTCCCCACGGGGGTGAACACTGAAGCTTTCTTT.

The CDR3 sequence: CASSRGGVGYEQYF. CDR3 sequence (DNA): TGTGCCAGCAGCCGTGGCGGGGTTGGCTACGAGCAGTACTTC. This chain connects TRBV27 to TRBJ2-7; possible D gene TRBD2, 6 bases. This CDR3 comprises 14 residues. V was clipped by 6 bases and J by 3 bases, with 15 bases between them. Germline assignment: CDR1 MNHEY and CDR2 SMNVEV (reference sequence).

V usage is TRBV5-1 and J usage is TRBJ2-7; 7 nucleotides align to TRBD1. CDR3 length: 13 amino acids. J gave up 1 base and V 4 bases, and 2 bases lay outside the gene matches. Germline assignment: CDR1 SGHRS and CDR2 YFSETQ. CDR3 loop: CASSRDRSYEQYV. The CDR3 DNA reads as TGCGCCAGCAGCCGGGACAGATCCTACGAGCAGTACGTC.